By share, the clone carrying this TCR beta chain counts as medium-sized. The V gene lost 2 bases and the J gene lost 1 base, with 8 bases spanning the gap. This CDR3 comprises 14 residues. Germline assignment: CDR1 MNHEY and CDR2 SMNVEV (reference sequence). An amount of RNA that ranged from roughly 0.5 to 1 ug was reverse transcribed with random hexamers. TCRdb recomputed calls from the immunoSEQ multiplex PCR reads with MiXCR, one row per CDR3 protein. The sample has about 150,000 distinct CDR3 sequences, roughly 94% seen once. The sample comes from a study of CD8 T cells in Susac syndrome. The receptor was isolated from a human donor with multiple sclerosis. This sequence joins TRBV27 and TRBJ1-1; D call uncertain. Sequencing input: CD8+ T cells from PBMCs. The chain's CDR3 is CASSLQGSNTEAFF. The CDR3 region has the DNA TGTGCCAGCAGTTTACAAGGGTCGAACACTGAAGCTTTCTTT.